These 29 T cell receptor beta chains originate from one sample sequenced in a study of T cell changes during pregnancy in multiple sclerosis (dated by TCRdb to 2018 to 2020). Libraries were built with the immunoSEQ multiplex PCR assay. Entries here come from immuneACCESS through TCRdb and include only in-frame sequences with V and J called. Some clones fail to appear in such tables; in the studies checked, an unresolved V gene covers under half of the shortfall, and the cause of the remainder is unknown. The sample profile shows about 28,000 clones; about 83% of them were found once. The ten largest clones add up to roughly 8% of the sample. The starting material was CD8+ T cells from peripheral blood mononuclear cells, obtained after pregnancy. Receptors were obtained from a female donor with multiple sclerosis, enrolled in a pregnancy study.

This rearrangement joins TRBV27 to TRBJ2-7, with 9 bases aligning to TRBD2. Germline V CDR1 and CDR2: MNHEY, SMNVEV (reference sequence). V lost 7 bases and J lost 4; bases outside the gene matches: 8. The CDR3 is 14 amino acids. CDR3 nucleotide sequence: TGTGCCAGCAAAATAGCGGGGGCCCCTTACGAGCAGTACTTC. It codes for CASKIAGAPYEQYF.

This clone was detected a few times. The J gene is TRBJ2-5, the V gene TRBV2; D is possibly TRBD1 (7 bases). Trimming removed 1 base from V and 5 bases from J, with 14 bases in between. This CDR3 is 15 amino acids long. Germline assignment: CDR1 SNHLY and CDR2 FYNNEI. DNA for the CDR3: TGTGCCAGCAGTGAAGGGACAGGCCGGGGGGAGACCCAGTACTTC. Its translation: CASSEGTGRGETQYF.

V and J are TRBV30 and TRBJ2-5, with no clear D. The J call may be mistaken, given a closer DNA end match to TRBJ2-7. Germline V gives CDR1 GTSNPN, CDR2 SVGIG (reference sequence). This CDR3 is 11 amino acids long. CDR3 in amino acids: CAWQVGGEQYF. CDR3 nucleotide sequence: TGTGCCTGGCAAGTAGGCGGCGAGCAGTACTTC.

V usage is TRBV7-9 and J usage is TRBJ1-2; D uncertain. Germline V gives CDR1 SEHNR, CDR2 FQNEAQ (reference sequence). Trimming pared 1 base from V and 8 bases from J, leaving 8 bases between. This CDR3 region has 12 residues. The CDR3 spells CASSLDRRGYTF. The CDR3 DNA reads TGTGCCAGCAGCTTAGACCGGAGGGGCTACACCTTC.

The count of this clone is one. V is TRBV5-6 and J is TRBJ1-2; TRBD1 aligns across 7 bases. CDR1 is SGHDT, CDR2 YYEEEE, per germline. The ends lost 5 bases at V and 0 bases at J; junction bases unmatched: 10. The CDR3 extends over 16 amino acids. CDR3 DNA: TGTGCCAGCAGGCCGGGACAGAAGGTGACTAACTATGGCTACACCTTC. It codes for CASRPGQKVTNYGYTF.

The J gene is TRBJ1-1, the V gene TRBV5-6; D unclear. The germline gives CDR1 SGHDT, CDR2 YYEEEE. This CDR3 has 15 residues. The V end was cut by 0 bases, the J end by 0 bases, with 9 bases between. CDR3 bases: TGTGCCAGCAGCTTGGGACATCCGATGAACACTGAAGCTTTCTTT. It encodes CASSLGHPMNTEAFF.

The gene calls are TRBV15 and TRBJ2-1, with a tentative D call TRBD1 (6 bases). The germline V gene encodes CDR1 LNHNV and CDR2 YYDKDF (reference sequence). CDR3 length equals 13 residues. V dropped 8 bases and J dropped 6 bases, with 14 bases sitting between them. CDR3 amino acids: CATEPTGSNEQFF. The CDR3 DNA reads TGTGCCACCGAACCTACAGGGTCCAATGAGCAGTTCTTC. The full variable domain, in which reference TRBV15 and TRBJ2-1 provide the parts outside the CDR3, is DAMVIQNPRYQVTQFGKPVTLSCSQTLNHNVMYWYQQKSSQAPKLLFHYYDKDFNNEADTPDNFQSRRPNTSFCFLDIRSPGLGDTAMYLCATEPTGSNEQFFGPGTRLTVL.

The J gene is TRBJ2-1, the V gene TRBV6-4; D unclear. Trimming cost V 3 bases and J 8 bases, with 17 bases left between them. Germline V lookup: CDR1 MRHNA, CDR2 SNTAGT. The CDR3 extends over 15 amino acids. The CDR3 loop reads CASSEYGNGIHEQFF. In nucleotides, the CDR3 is TGTGCCAGCAGTGAGTACGGTAACGGTATCCATGAGCAGTTCTTC.

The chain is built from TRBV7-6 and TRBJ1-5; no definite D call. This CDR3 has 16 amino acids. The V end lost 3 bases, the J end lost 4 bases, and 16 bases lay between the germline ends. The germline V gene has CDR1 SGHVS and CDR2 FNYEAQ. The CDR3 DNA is TGTGCCAGCAGCTTCTTAGCGAATTTACTTAATCAGCCCCAGCATTTT. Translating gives CASSFLANLLNQPQHF. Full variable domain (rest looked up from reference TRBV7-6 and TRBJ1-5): GAGVSQSPRYKVTKRGQDVALRCDPISGHVSLYWYRQALGQGPEFLTYFNYEAQQDKSGLPNDRFSAERPEGSISTLTIQRTEQRDSAMYRCASSFLANLLNQPQHFGDGTRLSIL.

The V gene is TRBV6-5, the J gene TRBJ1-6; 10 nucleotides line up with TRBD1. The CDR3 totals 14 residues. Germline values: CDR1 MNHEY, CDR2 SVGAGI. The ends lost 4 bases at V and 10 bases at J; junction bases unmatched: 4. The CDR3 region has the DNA TGTGCCAGCAGTTCCGGGACAGGGGCCTCACCCCTCCACTTT. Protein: CASSSGTGASPLHF.

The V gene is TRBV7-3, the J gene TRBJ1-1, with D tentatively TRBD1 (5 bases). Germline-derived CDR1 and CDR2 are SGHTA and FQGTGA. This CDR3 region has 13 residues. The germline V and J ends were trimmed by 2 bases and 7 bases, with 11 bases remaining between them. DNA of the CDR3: TGTGCCAGCAGCTTAGGCACAGGTCTTGAAGCTTTCTTT. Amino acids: CASSLGTGLEAFF. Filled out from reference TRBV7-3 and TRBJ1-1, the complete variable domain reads GAGVSQTPSNKVTEKGKYVELRCDPISGHTALYWYRQSLGQGPEFLIYFQGTGAADDSGLPNDRFFAVRPEGSVSTLKIQRTERGDSAVYLCASSLGTGLEAFFGQGTRLTVV.

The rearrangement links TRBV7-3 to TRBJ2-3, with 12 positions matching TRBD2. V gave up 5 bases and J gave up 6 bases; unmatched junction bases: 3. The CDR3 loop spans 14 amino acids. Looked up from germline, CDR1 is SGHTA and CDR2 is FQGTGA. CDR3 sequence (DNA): TGTGCCAGCAGCCTAGCGGGGGGGAGGGATACGCAGTATTTT. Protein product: CASSLAGGRDTQYF.

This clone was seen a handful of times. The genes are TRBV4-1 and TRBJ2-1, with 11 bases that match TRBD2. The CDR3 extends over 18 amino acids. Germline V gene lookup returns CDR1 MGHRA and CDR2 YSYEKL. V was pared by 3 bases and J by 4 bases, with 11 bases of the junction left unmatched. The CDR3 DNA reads TGCGCCAGCAGCCATGGGGTAATGACTAGCGGGGTATACAATGAGCAGTTCTTC. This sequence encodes CASSHGVMTSGVYNEQFF.

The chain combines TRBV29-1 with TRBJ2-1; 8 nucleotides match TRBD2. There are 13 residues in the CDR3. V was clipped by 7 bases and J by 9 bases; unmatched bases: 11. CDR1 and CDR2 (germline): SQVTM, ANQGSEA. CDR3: CSGTGGALSEQFF. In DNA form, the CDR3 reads TGCAGCGGGACCGGGGGGGCCTTGAGTGAGCAGTTCTTC.

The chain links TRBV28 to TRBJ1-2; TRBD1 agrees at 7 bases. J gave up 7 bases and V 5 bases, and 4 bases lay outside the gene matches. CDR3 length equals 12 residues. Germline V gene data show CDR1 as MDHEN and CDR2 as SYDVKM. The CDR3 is CASSPGGPGYTF. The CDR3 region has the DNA TGTGCCAGCAGTCCAGGGGGTCCTGGCTACACCTTC.

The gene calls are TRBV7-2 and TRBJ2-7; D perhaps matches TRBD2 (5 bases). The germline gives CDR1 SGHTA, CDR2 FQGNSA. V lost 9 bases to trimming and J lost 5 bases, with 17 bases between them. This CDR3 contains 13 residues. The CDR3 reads CASSAAFGNEQYF. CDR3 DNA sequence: TGTGCCAGTTCAGCGGCGTTTGGGAACGAGCAGTACTTC.

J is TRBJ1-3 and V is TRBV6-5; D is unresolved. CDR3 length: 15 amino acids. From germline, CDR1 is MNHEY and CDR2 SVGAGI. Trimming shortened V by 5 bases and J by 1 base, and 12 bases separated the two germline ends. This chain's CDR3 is CASSNDPGSGNTIYF. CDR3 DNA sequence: TGTGCCAGCAGTAACGACCCAGGTTCTGGAAACACCATATATTTT.

CDR3 nucleotides: TGCGCCAGCAGCCAAATGGGGACTTCCCGGACGGGTGGCTACACCTTC. It yields the protein CASSQMGTSRTGGYTF. This rearrangement joins TRBV4-3 to TRBJ1-2, with D possibly matching TRBD1 (5 bases). The CDR3 extends over 16 amino acids. Trimming stripped 2 bases from V and 7 bases from J, with 20 bases between. Germline V gives CDR1 LGHNA, CDR2 YSLEER.

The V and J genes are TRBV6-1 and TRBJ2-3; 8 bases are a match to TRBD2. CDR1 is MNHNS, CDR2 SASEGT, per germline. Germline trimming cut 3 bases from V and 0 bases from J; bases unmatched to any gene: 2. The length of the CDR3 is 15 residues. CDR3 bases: TGTGCCAGCAGTGACGGCGGGGGGAGCACAGATACGCAGTATTTT. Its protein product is CASSDGGGSTDTQYF.

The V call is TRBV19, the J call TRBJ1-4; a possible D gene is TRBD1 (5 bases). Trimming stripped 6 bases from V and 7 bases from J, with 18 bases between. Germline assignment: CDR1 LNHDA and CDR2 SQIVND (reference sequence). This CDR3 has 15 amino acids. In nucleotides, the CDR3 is TGTGCCAGTAGGCCGATCAGGGCTGGGGTTGAAAAACTGTTTTTT. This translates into CASRPIRAGVEKLFF. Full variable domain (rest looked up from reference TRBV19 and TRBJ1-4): DGGITQSPKYLFRKEGQNVTLSCEQNLNHDAMYWYRQDPGQGLRLIYYSQIVNDFQKGDIAEGYSVSREKKESFPLTVTSAQKNPTAFYLCASRPIRAGVEKLFFGSGTQLSVL.

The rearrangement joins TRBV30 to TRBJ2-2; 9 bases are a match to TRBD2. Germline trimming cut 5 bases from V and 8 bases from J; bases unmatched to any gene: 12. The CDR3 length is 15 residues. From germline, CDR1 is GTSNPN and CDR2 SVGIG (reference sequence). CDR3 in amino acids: CAWDLSGGGGGELFF. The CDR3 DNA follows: TGTGCCTGGGACCTTAGCGGGGGCGGTGGAGGGGAGCTGTTTTTT.

The CDR3 DNA sequence: TGTGCCAGCAGCAGGGGCACTTCTGATTTTAATGAGCAGTTCTTC. Protein product: CASSRGTSDFNEQFF. The chain employs TRBV5-4 and TRBJ2-1; possibly TRBD1 for D (5 bases). The CDR3 covers 15 residues. The germline V and J ends were trimmed by 4 bases and 7 bases, with 18 bases remaining between them. The germline V gene encodes CDR1 SGHNT and CDR2 YYREEE (reference sequence).

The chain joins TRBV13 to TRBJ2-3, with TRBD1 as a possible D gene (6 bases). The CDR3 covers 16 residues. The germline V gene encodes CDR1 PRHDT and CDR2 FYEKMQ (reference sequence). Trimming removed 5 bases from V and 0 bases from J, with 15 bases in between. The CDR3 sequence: CASSPGGSSSTDTQYF. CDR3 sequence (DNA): TGTGCCAGCAGCCCTGGGGGCAGCTCTAGCACAGATACGCAGTATTTT.

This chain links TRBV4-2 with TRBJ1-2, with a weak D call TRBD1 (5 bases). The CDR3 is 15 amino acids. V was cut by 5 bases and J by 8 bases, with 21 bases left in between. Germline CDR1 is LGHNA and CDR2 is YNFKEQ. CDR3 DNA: TGTGCCAGCAGCATAGCCGGGGGAGGTGGAGAAGGCTACACCTTC. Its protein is CASSIAGGGGEGYTF.

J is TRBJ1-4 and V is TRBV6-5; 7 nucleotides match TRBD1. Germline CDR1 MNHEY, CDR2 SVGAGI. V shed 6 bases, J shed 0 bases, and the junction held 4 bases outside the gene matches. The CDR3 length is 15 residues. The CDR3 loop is CASSRDSATNEKLFF. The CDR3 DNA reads TGTGCCAGCAGCCGGGACAGCGCAACTAATGAAAAACTGTTTTTT.

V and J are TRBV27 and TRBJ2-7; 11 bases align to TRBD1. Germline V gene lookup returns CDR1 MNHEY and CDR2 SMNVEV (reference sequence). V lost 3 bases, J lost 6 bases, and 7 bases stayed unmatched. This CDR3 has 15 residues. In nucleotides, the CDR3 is TGTGCCAGCAGTTTTGGGACAGGGGGTGTTGGCGAGCAGTACTTC. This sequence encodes CASSFGTGGVGEQYF.

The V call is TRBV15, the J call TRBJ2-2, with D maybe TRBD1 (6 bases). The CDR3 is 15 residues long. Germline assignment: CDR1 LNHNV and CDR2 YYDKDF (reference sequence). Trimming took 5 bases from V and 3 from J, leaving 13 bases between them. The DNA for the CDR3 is TGTGCCACCAGCGAGCAGGGGAAGGACACCGGGGAGCTGTTTTTT. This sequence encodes CATSEQGKDTGELFF.

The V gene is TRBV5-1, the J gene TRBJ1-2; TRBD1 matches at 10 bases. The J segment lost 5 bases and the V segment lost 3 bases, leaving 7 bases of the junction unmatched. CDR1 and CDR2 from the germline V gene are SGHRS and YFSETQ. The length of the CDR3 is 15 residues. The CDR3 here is CASSWWSGQGYGYTF. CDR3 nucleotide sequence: TGCGCCAGCAGCTGGTGGTCGGGACAGGGGTATGGCTACACCTTC.

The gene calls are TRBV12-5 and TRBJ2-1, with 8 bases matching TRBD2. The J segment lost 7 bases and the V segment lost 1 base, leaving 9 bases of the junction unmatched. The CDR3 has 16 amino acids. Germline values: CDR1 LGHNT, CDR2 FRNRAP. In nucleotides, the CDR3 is TGTGCTAGTGGTTTGGCAGTAGCGGGGCGTAAGAATGAGCAGTTCTTC. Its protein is CASGLAVAGRKNEQFF.